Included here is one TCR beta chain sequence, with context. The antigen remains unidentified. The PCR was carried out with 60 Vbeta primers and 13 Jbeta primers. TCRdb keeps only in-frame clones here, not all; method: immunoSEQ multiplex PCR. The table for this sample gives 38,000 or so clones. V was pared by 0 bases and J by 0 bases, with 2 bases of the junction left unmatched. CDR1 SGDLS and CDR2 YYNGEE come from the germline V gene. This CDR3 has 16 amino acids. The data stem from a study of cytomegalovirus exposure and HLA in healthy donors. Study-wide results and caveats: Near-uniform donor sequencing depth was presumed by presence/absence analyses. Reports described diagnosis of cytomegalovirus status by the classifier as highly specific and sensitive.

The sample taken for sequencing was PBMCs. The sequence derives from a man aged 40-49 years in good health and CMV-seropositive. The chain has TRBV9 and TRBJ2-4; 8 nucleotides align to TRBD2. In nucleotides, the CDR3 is TGTGCCAGCAGCGTAGCTACTAGCGGAGCCAAAAACATTCAGTACTTC. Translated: CASSVATSGAKNIQYF.